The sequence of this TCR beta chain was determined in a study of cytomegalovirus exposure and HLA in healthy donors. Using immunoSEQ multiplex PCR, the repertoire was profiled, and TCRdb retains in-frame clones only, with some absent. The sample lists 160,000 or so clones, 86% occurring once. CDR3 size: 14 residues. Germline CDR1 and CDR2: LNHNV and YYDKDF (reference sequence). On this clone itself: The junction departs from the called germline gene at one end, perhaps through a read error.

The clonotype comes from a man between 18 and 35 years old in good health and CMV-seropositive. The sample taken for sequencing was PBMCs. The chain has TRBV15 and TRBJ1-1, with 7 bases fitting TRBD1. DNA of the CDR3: TGTGCCGCCAGCAGGGGGGCGCCGAACACTGAAGCTTTCTTT. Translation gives CAASRGAPNTEAFF.